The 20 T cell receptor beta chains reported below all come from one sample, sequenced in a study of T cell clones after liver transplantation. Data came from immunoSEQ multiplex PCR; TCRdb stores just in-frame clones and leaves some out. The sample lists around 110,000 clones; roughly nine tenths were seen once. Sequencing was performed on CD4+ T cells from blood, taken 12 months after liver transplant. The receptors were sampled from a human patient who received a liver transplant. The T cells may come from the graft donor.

CDR3 protein: CASSLFGGDTQYF. In nucleotides, the CDR3 is TGTGCCAGCAGTTTATTCGGCGGGGATACGCAGTATTTT. J is TRBJ2-3 and V is TRBV27; D might be TRBD2 (5 bases). V lost 1 base, J lost 6 bases, and 8 bases lay in between. The CDR3 contains 13 residues. The germline gives CDR1 MNHEY, CDR2 SMNVEV (reference sequence).

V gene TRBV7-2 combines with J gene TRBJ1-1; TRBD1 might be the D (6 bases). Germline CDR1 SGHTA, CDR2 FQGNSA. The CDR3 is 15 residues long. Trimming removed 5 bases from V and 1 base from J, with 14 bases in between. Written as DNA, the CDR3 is TGTGCCAGCAGCCCTGCTTTAGGGGGGAACACTGAAGCTTTCTTT. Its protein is CASSPALGGNTEAFF.

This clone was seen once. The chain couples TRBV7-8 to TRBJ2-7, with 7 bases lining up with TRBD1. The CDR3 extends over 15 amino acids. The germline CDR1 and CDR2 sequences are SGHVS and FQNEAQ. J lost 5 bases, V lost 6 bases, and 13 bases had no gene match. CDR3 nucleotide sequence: TGTGCCAGCAGATCCCGGGTACAGGGGTTCAACGAGCAGTACTTC. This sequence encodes CASRSRVQGFNEQYF.

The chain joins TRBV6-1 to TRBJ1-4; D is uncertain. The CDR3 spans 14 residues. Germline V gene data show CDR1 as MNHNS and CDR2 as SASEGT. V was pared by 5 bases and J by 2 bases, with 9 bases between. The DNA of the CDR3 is TGTGCCAGCAGTAGAGGTTGGACTAATGAAAAACTGTTTTTT. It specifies CASSRGWTNEKLFF.

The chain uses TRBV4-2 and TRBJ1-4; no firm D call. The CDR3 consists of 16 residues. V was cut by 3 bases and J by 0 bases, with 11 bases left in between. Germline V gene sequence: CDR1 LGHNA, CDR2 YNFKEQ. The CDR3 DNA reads TGTGCCAGCAGCCACCCCCCCGGGGCAACTAATGAAAAACTGTTTTTT. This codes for CASSHPPGATNEKLFF.

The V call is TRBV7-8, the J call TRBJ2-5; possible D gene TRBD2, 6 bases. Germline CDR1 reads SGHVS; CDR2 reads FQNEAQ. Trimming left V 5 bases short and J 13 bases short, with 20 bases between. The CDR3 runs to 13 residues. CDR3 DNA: TGTGCCAGCAGCAATAGCGGACCACAACAATCGTACTTC. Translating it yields CASSNSGPQQSYF.

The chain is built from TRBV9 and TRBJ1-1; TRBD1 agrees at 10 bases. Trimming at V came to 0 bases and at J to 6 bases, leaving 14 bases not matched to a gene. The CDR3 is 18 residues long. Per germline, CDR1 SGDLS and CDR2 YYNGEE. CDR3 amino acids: CASSVGPSGGTGVPEAFF. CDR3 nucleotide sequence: TGTGCCAGCAGCGTAGGGCCCTCGGGTGGGACAGGGGTGCCTGAAGCTTTCTTT.

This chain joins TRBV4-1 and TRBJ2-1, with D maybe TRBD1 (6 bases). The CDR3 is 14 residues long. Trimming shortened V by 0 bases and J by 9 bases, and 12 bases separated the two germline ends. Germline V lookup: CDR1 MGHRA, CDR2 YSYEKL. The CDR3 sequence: CASSQDRVGGEQFF. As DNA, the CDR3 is TGCGCCAGCAGCCAAGATAGGGTAGGGGGTGAGCAGTTCTTC.

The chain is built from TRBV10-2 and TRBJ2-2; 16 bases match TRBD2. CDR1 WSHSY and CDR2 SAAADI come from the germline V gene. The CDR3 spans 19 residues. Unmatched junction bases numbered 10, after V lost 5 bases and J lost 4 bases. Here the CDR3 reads CASSPTGLAGGPVTGELFF. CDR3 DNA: TGCGCCAGCAGTCCTACGGGACTAGCGGGAGGGCCTGTCACCGGGGAGCTGTTTTTT.

The CDR3 DNA is TGTGCCAGCAGCCGGACCCCGGGGACCCAGTACTTC. Encoded protein: CASSRTPGTQYF. The chain recombines TRBV7-9 with TRBJ2-5; D not certain. Trimming left V 5 bases short and J 7 bases short, with 11 bases between. The CDR3 contains 12 residues. Germline CDR1 reads SEHNR; CDR2 reads FQNEAQ (reference sequence).

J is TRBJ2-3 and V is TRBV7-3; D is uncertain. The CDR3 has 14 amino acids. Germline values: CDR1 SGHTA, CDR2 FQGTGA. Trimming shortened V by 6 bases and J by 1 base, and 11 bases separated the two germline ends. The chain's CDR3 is CASSTRPGTDTQYF. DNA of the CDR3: TGTGCCAGCAGTACCCGGCCCGGCACAGATACGCAGTATTTT. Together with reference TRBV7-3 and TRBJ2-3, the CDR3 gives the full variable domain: GAGVSQTPSNKVTEKGKYVELRCDPISGHTALYWYRQSLGQGPEFLIYFQGTGAADDSGLPNDRFFAVRPEGSVSTLKIQRTERGDSAVYLCASSTRPGTDTQYFGPGTRLTVL.

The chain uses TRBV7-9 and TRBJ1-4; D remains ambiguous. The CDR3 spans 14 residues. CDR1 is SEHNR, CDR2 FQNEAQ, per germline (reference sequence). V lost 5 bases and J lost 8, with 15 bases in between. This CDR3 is CASSERASGEKLFF. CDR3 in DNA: TGTGCCAGCAGCGAGCGGGCTTCTGGGGAAAAACTGTTTTTT.

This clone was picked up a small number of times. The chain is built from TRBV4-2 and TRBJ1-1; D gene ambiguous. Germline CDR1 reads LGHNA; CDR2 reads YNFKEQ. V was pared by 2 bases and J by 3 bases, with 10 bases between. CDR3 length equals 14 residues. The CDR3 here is CASSQTSGHTEAFF. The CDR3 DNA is TGTGCCAGCAGCCAAACCTCTGGACACACTGAAGCTTTCTTT.

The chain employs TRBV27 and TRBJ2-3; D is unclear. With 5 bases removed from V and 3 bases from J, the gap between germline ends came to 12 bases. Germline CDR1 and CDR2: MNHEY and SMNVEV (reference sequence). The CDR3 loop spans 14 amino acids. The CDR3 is CASSLQTQTDTQYF. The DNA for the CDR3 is TGTGCCAGCAGTCTACAGACTCAAACAGATACGCAGTATTTT.

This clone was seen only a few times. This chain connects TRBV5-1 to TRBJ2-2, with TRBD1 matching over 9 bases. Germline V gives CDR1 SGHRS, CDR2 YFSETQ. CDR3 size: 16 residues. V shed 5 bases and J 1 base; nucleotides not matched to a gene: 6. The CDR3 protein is CASSYPGQGNTGELFF. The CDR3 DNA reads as TGCGCCAGCAGTTACCCGGGACAGGGGAACACCGGGGAGCTGTTTTTT. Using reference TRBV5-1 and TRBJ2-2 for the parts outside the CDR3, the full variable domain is KAGVTQTPRYLIKTRGQQVTLSCSPISGHRSVSWYQQTPGQGLQFLFEYFSETQRNKGNFPGRFSGRQFSNSRSEMNVSTLELGDSALYLCASSYPGQGNTGELFFGEGSRLTVL.

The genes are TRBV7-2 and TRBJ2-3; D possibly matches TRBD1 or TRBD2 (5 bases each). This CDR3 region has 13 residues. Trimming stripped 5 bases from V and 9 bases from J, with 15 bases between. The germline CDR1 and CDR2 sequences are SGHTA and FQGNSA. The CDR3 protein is CASSLLGEGTQYF. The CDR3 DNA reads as TGTGCCAGCAGCCTCCTCGGAGAGGGGACGCAGTATTTT.

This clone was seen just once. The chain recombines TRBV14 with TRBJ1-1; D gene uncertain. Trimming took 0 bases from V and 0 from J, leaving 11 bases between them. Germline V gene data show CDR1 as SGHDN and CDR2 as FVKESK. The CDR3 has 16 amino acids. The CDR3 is CASSQERSRLNTEAFF. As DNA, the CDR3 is TGTGCCAGCAGCCAAGAAAGATCCAGGTTGAACACTGAAGCTTTCTTT.

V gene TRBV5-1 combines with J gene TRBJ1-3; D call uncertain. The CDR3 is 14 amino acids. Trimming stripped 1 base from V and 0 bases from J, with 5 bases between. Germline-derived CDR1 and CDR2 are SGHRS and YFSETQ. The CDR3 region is CASSLSVSGNTIYF. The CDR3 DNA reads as TGCGCCAGCAGCTTGTCCGTCTCTGGAAACACCATATATTTT.

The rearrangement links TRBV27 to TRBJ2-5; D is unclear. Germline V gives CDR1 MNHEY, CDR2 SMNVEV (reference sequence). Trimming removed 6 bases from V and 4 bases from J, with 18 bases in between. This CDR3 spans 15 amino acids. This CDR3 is CASRPEFGPRETQYF. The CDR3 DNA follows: TGTGCCAGCAGGCCGGAGTTTGGACCTAGAGAGACCCAGTACTTC.

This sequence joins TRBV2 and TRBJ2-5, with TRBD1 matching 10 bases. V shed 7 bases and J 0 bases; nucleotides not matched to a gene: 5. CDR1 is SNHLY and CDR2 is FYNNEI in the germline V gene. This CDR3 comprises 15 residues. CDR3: CASKPDRGYQETQYF. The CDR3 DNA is TGTGCCAGCAAACCGGACAGGGGGTACCAAGAGACCCAGTACTTC.